One and the same sample provided the 27 T cell receptor beta chains below, sequenced in a study of T-cell reconstitution after alpha-beta-depleted transplantation in children. Molecular barcoding with unique molecular identifiers was used for the TCRbeta library. TCRdb reprocessed the PCR reads via MiXCR and lists one record per CDR3 protein. The profile covers around 70,000 distinct CDR3 sequences, with around 9.9% appearing a single time and roughly 13% taken by the ten largest. The sample was PBMCs, taken before TCRalphabeta/CD19-depleted stem cell transplant. The receptor source for this set is a boy aged 5 to 17 with acute myeloid leukemia, due to receive a stem cell transplant.

At least ten counts were recorded for this clonotype. The chain carries TRBV3-1 and TRBJ2-4; 7 bases fit TRBD2. Trimming cost V 2 bases and J 2 bases; bases outside gene matches: 3. The CDR3 is 15 residues long. Per the germline V gene, CDR1 is LGHDT and CDR2 is YNNKEL (reference sequence). The CDR3 is CASSQPGRTKNIQYF. The CDR3 coding sequence is TGTGCCAGCAGCCAACCCGGGAGGACCAAAAACATTCAGTACTTC.

The sample holds many counts of this clonotype. The rearrangement uses TRBV20-1 and TRBJ2-1, with a weak D call TRBD1 (6 bases). Trimming left V 1 base short and J 0 bases short, with 13 bases between. Germline V gives CDR1 DFQATT, CDR2 SNEGSKA (reference sequence). This CDR3 has 16 amino acids. The CDR3 region is CSARVSGRGSYNEQFF. The CDR3 DNA reads TGCAGTGCTAGAGTTTCCGGCAGGGGCTCCTACAATGAGCAGTTCTTC.

V and J are TRBV12-1 and TRBJ1-1; the table's D call, TRBD1, was not checked against the DNA. TRBV12-1 is a pseudogene. The length of the CDR3 is 10 residues. Written as DNA, the CDR3 is TGTGCCAGCCTAGGGGCTGAAGCTTTCTTT. This gives the protein CASLGAEAFF.

This clonotype was observed at least ten times. V usage is TRBV24-1 and J usage is TRBJ2-1; D is possibly TRBD2 (6 bases). V dropped 6 bases and J dropped 8 bases, with 22 bases sitting between them. Germline CDR1 is KGHDR and CDR2 is SFDVKD. This CDR3 region has 16 residues. CDR3 residues: CATSLGGDVNRDEQFF. The CDR3 region has the DNA TGTGCCACCAGTTTAGGCGGGGACGTCAACCGGGATGAGCAGTTCTTC.

The sample holds many counts of this clonotype. The chain combines TRBV12-3 or TRBV12-4 with TRBJ2-2, with D possibly being TRBD1 (5 bases). The V and J ends lost 2 bases and 7 bases respectively, with 14 bases between them. The CDR3 has 15 amino acids. The CDR3 loop reads CASSLWIQGSGELFF. CDR3 DNA sequence: TGTGCCAGCAGTTTATGGATTCAGGGTAGCGGGGAGCTGTTTTTT.

At least ten counts were recorded for this clonotype. This rearrangement joins TRBV12-3 or TRBV12-4 to TRBJ1-6, with D tentatively TRBD1 (5 bases). The CDR3 has 11 residues. The V end lost 1 base, the J end lost 14 bases, and 6 bases lay between the germline ends. In DNA, the CDR3 is TGTGCCAGCAGTTTAGGAGGGGCCCTCCACTTT. Translation: CASSLGGALHF.

Many counts were recorded for this clonotype. The rearrangement joins TRBV20-1 to TRBJ2-1; 10 nucleotides match TRBD2. With 3 bases clipped from V and 6 bases from J, the junction kept 5 bases outside the gene matches. Germline V gene sequence: CDR1 DFQATT, CDR2 SNEGSKA (reference sequence). The CDR3 has 14 residues. The CDR3 region has the DNA TGCAGTGCTAGCTTCAGCGGGGGGGCCAATGAGCAGTTCTTC. This sequence encodes CSASFSGGANEQFF.

Many counts were recorded for this clonotype. The chain combines TRBV20-1 with TRBJ2-1, with 14 bases identical to TRBD2. This CDR3 spans 15 amino acids. J gave up 8 bases and V 4 bases, and 7 bases lay outside the gene matches. CDR1 is DFQATT, CDR2 SNEGSKA, per germline (reference sequence). The CDR3 reads CSATSGTSGGDEQFF. CDR3 DNA sequence: TGCAGTGCTACCTCCGGGACTAGCGGGGGTGATGAGCAGTTCTTC.

V gene TRBV9 combines with J gene TRBJ2-7, with 11 bases matching TRBD2. This CDR3 has 15 residues. J gave up 3 bases and V 4 bases, and 6 bases lay outside the gene matches. CDR1 and CDR2 from the germline V gene are SGDLS and YYNGEE. This chain's CDR3 is CASSQSSGRFYEQYF. The CDR3, as DNA: TGTGCCAGCAGCCAGTCTAGCGGGAGGTTCTACGAGCAGTACTTC. Drawing the rest from reference TRBV9 and TRBJ2-7, the complete variable domain is DSGVTQTPKHLITATGQRVTLRCSPRSGDLSVYWYQQSLDQGLQFLIQYYNGEERAKGNILERFSAQQFPDLHSELNLSSLELGDSALYFCASSQSSGRFYEQYFGPGTRLTVT.

There are many counts of this clonotype. The rearrangement uses TRBV27 and TRBJ1-2, with D perhaps matching TRBD1 (6 bases). Per germline, CDR1 MNHEY and CDR2 SMNVEV (reference sequence). This CDR3 comprises 17 residues. V lost 5 bases and J lost 4, with 23 bases in between. The CDR3, as DNA: TGTGCCAGCAGTCGGGGGGCAGGCCTCCGAGGGACCTATGGCTACACCTTC. Amino acids: CASSRGAGLRGTYGYTF.

This clonotype was detected many times. This chain uses TRBV5-1 with TRBJ1-4; the D gene is possibly TRBD1 (5 bases). The V gene lost 8 bases and the J gene lost 4 bases, with 15 bases spanning the gap. The V gene's germline CDR1 is SGHRS and CDR2 YFSETQ. The CDR3 covers 14 residues. The DNA of the CDR3 is TGCGCCAGTTGCCCGGGACCAGATAATGAAAAACTGTTTTTT. As protein: CASCPGPDNEKLFF.

This clonotype has a count of ten or more. V and J are TRBV7-8 and TRBJ2-3; perhaps TRBD2 as D (6 bases). Germline V lookup: CDR1 SGHVS, CDR2 FQNEAQ. Trimming left V 1 base short and J 7 bases short, with 15 bases between. CDR3 size: 15 residues. The CDR3 region is CASSLERGSGNTQYF. The CDR3 bases are TGTGCCAGCAGCTTAGAACGGGGGTCAGGAAATACGCAGTATTTT.

This chain links TRBV29-1 with TRBJ2-5; D gene ambiguous. This CDR3 contains 11 residues. The V end lost 0 bases, the J end lost 2 bases, and 1 base lay between the germline ends. In germline, CDR1 is SQVTM, CDR2 ANQGSEA. The CDR3 nucleotides read TGCAGCGTTGAAGAACAAGAGACCCAGTACTTC. Translating it yields CSVEEQETQYF.

The table lists this clonotype with many counts. The chain joins TRBV12-3 or TRBV12-4 to TRBJ2-5; no firm D call. The germline V and J ends were trimmed by 2 bases and 4 bases, with 5 bases remaining between them. The CDR3 runs 12 residues. The DNA for the CDR3 is TGTGCCAGCAGTTTAACCCCAGAGACCCAGTACTTC. Translated: CASSLTPETQYF.

There are a few counts of this clonotype. The V and J genes are TRBV19 and TRBJ1-2; unclear D gene. Germline CDR1 reads LNHDA; CDR2 reads SQIVND (reference sequence). There are 15 residues in the CDR3. The ends were cut back, 6 bases at V and 3 bases at J, with 17 bases in the middle. The CDR3 DNA reads TGTGCCAGTAGACCTGTTGCAGCAGAGTACTATGGCTACACCTTC. Its protein product is CASRPVAAEYYGYTF.

This clonotype was counted ten times or more. The chain couples TRBV5-1 to TRBJ1-1; D is unresolved. Germline V CDR1 and CDR2: SGHRS, YFSETQ. Trimming took off 3 bases at V and 4 bases at J, with 13 bases between the two ends. This CDR3 is 14 amino acids long. For the CDR3, the DNA is TGCGCCAGCAGCTCCTCCGGGTGGCCCACTGAAGCTTTCTTT. Its protein product is CASSSSGWPTEAFF. The complete variable domain, with remaining parts taken from reference TRBV5-1 and TRBJ1-1, reads KAGVTQTPRYLIKTRGQQVTLSCSPISGHRSVSWYQQTPGQGLQFLFEYFSETQRNKGNFPGRFSGRQFSNSRSEMNVSTLELGDSALYLCASSSSGWPTEAFFGQGTRLTVV.

In its sample, this clonotype was seen a few times. The V call is TRBV5-4, the J call TRBJ2-1; 14 bases align to TRBD2. V lost 2 bases and J lost 10; bases outside the gene matches: 5. This CDR3 comprises 15 residues. CDR1 SGHNT and CDR2 YYREEE come from the germline V gene (reference sequence). CDR3 sequence (DNA): TGTGCCAGCAGCTTAGGGACTAGCGGGGGCAGAGAGCAGTTCTTC. Translated, it gives CASSLGTSGGREQFF.

This clonotype came up many times. V usage is TRBV11-1 and J usage is TRBJ2-5, with TRBD1 matching 7 bases. Germline lookup yields CDR1 SGHAT and CDR2 FQDESV (reference sequence). This CDR3 contains 14 residues. Trimming removed 4 bases from V and 4 bases from J; junction bases left unmatched: 6. The CDR3 loop is CASSSRQGRETQYF. CDR3 DNA sequence: TGTGCCAGCAGCTCCCGACAGGGCCGAGAGACCCAGTACTTC.

There are many counts of this clonotype. The chain has TRBV27 and TRBJ1-4, with D possibly TRBD1 on 5 matching bases. Germline CDR1 is MNHEY and CDR2 is SMNVEV (reference sequence). V gave up 3 bases and J gave up 6 bases, with 8 bases separating them. CDR3 length: 13 amino acids. This CDR3 is CASSLQGYEKLFF. CDR3 bases: TGTGCCAGCAGTTTGCAGGGTTATGAAAAACTGTTTTTT.

This clonotype was found a few times. This chain links TRBV9 with TRBJ1-1; D unresolved. CDR3 length: 13 residues. Trimming shortened V by 0 bases and J by 0 bases, and 3 bases separated the two germline ends. Germline CDR1 is SGDLS and CDR2 is YYNGEE. The CDR3 region is CASSVDLNTEAFF. The CDR3 nucleotides are TGTGCCAGCAGCGTAGATCTGAACACTGAAGCTTTCTTT.

Notes on this clonotype: A much larger clone sits a single nucleotide away, making a read error possible. V is TRBV20-1 and J is TRBJ1-4, with D unclear. In germline, CDR1 is DFQATT, CDR2 SNEGSKA (reference sequence). The CDR3 extends over 13 amino acids. DNA for the CDR3: TGCAGTGCTAGAACCAGTCATAATGAAAACCTGTTTTTT. Translation: CSARTSHNENLFF.

This clonotype was observed at least ten times. In nucleotides, the CDR3 is TGCGCCAGCAGCTTGGGAGGATCTGACTATGGCTACACCTTC. This sequence encodes CASSLGGSDYGYTF. The gene calls are TRBV5-1 and TRBJ1-2; D is ambiguous. The V end lost 0 bases, the J end lost 3 bases, and 9 bases lay between the germline ends. From germline, CDR1 is SGHRS and CDR2 YFSETQ. This CDR3 contains 14 residues.

The gene calls are TRBV6-1 and TRBJ2-5, with a tentative D call TRBD2 (5 bases). The length of the CDR3 is 14 residues. Germline V CDR1 and CDR2: MNHNS, SASEGT. The ends were cut back, 10 bases at V and 5 bases at J, with 20 bases in the middle. The CDR3 loop reads CATTRRTSAETQYF. As DNA, the CDR3 is TGTGCCACCACCCGTAGGACTTCAGCTGAGACCCAGTACTTC.

The count of this clonotype is one. This chain connects TRBV7-9 to TRBJ2-5; D is possibly TRBD2 (5 bases). There are 12 residues in the CDR3. CDR1 SEHNR and CDR2 FQNEAQ come from the germline V gene (reference sequence). V was trimmed by 5 bases and J by 9 bases, leaving 13 bases between them. The CDR3 nucleotides are TGTGCCAGCAGCCTAGAAGTGGAGGCCCAGTACTTC. Its protein is CASSLEVEAQYF.

In the case of this clonotype: A much larger clone lies a single base off, so this may be a read error. The chain uses TRBV15 and TRBJ1-6; D possibly corresponds to TRBD1 (5 bases). With 0 bases removed from V and 8 bases from J, the gap between germline ends came to 17 bases. The length of the CDR3 is 17 residues. The germline gives CDR1 LNHNV, CDR2 YYDKDF (reference sequence). CDR3 protein: CATSRDWSRVKDSPLHF. The CDR3 nucleotides are TGTGCCACCAGCAGAGATTGGAGCAGGGTGAAAGATTCACCCCTCCACTTT.

Comments on this clonotype: One base away lies a much larger clone, so this may be a sequencing read error. The J gene is TRBJ2-1, the V gene TRBV12-3 or TRBV12-4; possibly TRBD2 for D (7 bases). The CDR3 length is 16 residues. Trimming shortened V by 3 bases and J by 10 bases, and 22 bases separated the two germline ends. Here the CDR3 reads CASSFPAGPLRGEQFF. CDR3 bases: TGTGCCAGCAGTTTCCCAGCGGGACCCCTTAGGGGGGAGCAGTTCTTC.

This clonotype was recorded many times. This chain links TRBV5-1 with TRBJ2-3; no definite D call. V was pared by 0 bases and J by 8 bases, with 7 bases between. Germline CDR1 reads SGHRS; CDR2 reads YFSETQ. The CDR3 spans 12 residues. The CDR3 region has the DNA TGCGCCAGCAGCTTGGATCCGGCTACGCAGTATTTT. It is translated as CASSLDPATQYF.